A selection of T cell receptor beta chains follows, all from one sample in a study of T cells after yellow fever vaccination. TCRdb ran MiXCR on the 5' RACE reads and lists one entry per CDR3 protein. The profile covers 300,000 or so distinct CDR3 sequences, with 3% to 4.5% appearing a single time and 20% to 30% taken by the ten largest. The sequencing used PBMCs, collected 5 days after the yellow fever booster vaccination. These receptors originate from a man between 18 and 35 years old who received the YFV17D yellow fever vaccine. Both conserved end residues are part of each CDR3. Each record gives: J gene, D gene, V gene, clone size, CDR3 protein, CDR3 DNA. D genes are given only for firm matches. A row's size may be missing; if present it is once, few, many or a size class.

>TRBJ2-5|-|TRBV18|-
CASSPRAGAVETQYF
TGTGCCAGCTCACCCCGGGCAGGGGCGGTAGAGACCCAGTACTTC
>TRBJ2-6|-|TRBV5-6|-
CASSLKARSLSGANVLTF
TGTGCCAGCAGCTTGAAGGCTAGATCTCTCTCTGGGGCCAACGTCCTGACTTTC
>TRBJ1-5|-|TRBV7-9|many
CASSLGTGQPQHF
TGTGCCAGCAGCTTAGGTACGGGGCAGCCCCAGCATTTT
>TRBJ1-2|TRBD1|TRBV27|few
CASSFAPGGLSGYTF
TGTGCCAGCAGTTTTGCCCCAGGGGGATTAAGTGGCTACACCTTC
>TRBJ2-2|TRBD2|TRBV5-6|many
CASSLDGRGAGELFF
TGTGCCAGCAGCTTGGACGGCCGGGGGGCCGGGGAGCTGTTTTTT
>TRBJ2-5|-|TRBV3-1|-
CASSQGVVPSRETQYF
TGTGCCAGCAGCCAAGGGGTGGTGCCAAGCCGCGAGACCCAGTACTTC
>TRBJ1-4|-|TRBV4-2|-
CASSQDWQSPGLFF
TGTGCCAGCAGCCAAGATTGGCAGAGTCCGGGACTGTTTTTT
>TRBJ2-5|-|TRBV6-5|few
CASSYLSQETQYF
TGTGCCAGCAGTTACTTGTCTCAAGAGACCCAGTACTTC
>TRBJ2-7|-|TRBV25-1|many
CASSGTNTYEQYF
TGTGCCAGCAGTGGAACTAATACCTACGAGCAGTACTTC
>TRBJ2-5|-|TRBV13|few
CASSLKRQETQYF
TGTGCCAGCAGCTTGAAGCGGCAGGAGACCCAGTACTTC
>TRBJ1-2|TRBD1|TRBV5-4|few
CASSEGQGEYGYTF
TGTGCCAGCAGCGAGGGACAGGGGGAATATGGCTACACCTTC
>TRBJ2-7|TRBD1|TRBV5-1|many
CASSRQGSSYEQYF
TGCGCCAGCAGCCGACAGGGTAGCTCCTACGAGCAGTACTTC
>TRBJ2-5|TRBD2|TRBV7-2|few
CASSLAVGWGGEETQYF
TGTGCCAGCAGCTTAGCGGTCGGATGGGGGGGGGAAGAGACCCAGTACTTC
>TRBJ2-1|-|TRBV9|many
CASSGNEQFF
TGTGCCAGCAGCGGCAATGAGCAGTTCTTC
>TRBJ1-1|-|TRBV6-5|few
CASSYSAITEAFF
TGTGCCAGCAGTTACTCTGCGATAACTGAAGCTTTCTTT
>TRBJ1-2|TRBD1|TRBV9|few
CASSADRGNYGYTF
TGTGCCAGCAGCGCGGACAGGGGGAACTATGGCTACACCTTC
>TRBJ1-4|-|TRBV4-2|few
CASSQEAGRGGEKLFF
TGTGCCAGCAGCCAAGAGGCCGGGAGGGGTGGGGAAAAACTGTTTTTT
>TRBJ1-2|-|TRBV20-1|-
CSATTGRDARGYTF
TGCAGTGCAACTACCGGGAGAGATGCACGAGGCTACACCTTC
>TRBJ2-3|-|TRBV6-5|-
CATWGLPDTQYF
TGTGCCACTTGGGGGCTACCAGATACGCAGTATTTT
>TRBJ1-5|-|TRBV4-3|few
CASSQEGGKQPQHF
TGCGCCAGCAGCCAAGAAGGGGGGAAACAGCCCCAGCATTTT
>TRBJ2-5|-|TRBV6-2/TRBV6-3|few
CASSYSREFGTQYF
TGTGCCAGCAGTTACAGTAGGGAGTTCGGGACCCAGTACTTC
>TRBJ1-4|-|TRBV27|many
CASSLAPAPNGDALEKLFF
TGTGCCAGCAGTTTAGCTCCTGCCCCGAACGGTGATGCTCTTGAAAAACTGTTTTTT
>TRBJ2-3|TRBD2|TRBV20-1|many
CSAGLAGGSTDTQYF
TGCAGTGCCGGACTAGCGGGGGGTAGCACAGATACGCAGTATTTT
>TRBJ1-1|TRBD1|TRBV5-1|many
CASSLGQGATEAFF
TGCGCCAGCAGCCTGGGGCAGGGGGCCACTGAAGCTTTCTTT
>TRBJ2-7|TRBD1|TRBV5-6|few
CASTTKHRGPYEQYF
TGTGCCAGCACCACGAAACACAGGGGGCCCTACGAGCAGTACTTC
>TRBJ1-5|-|TRBV10-3|few
CATGTQRSNQPQHF
TGTGCCACCGGGACCCAAAGAAGCAATCAGCCCCAGCATTTT
>TRBJ2-1|-|TRBV4-2|-
CASSQELVATRQFF
TGTGCCAGCAGCCAAGAATTGGTAGCGACTAGACAGTTCTTC
>TRBJ2-3|-|TRBV14|many
CASSQAFGGADTQYF
TGTGCCAGCAGCCAAGCCTTTGGCGGGGCAGATACGCAGTATTTT
>TRBJ2-3|TRBD2|TRBV6-4|many
CASSALAGRTDTQYF
TGTGCCAGCAGTGCCCTAGCGGGGAGGACAGATACGCAGTATTTT
>TRBJ2-3|TRBD2|TRBV2|-
CASSEAGSSGSTDTQYF
TGTGCCAGCAGTGAAGCGGGGTCTAGCGGCAGCACAGATACGCAGTATTTT
>TRBJ2-2|-|TRBV7-6|-
CASIPDSLANTGELFF
TGTGCCAGCATACCCGACAGCCTCGCGAACACCGGGGAGCTGTTTTTT
>TRBJ2-1|TRBD2|TRBV7-2|few
CASSLSGLVFYNEQFF
TGTGCCAGCAGCTTGAGTGGACTAGTCTTCTACAATGAGCAGTTCTTC
>TRBJ2-2|-|TRBV7-2|many
CASSLSALELFF
TGTGCCAGCAGCTTATCAGCTTTGGAGCTGTTTTTT
>TRBJ2-7|TRBD2|TRBV12-3/TRBV12-4|-
CASSHSGGITYEQYF
TGTGCCAGCAGTCATAGCGGGGGAATTACCTACGAGCAGTACTTC
>TRBJ1-2|-|TRBV11-2|-
CASSLVWFYGYTF
TGTGCCAGCAGCTTAGTCTGGTTCTATGGCTACACCTTC
>TRBJ1-5|TRBD1|TRBV12-3/TRBV12-4|-
CASSPMTGGRTQPQHF
TGTGCCAGCAGTCCTATGACAGGGGGCAGGACTCAGCCCCAGCATTTT
>TRBJ2-1|-|TRBV7-2|many
CASSVRLQGISYNEQFF
TGTGCCAGCAGCGTTAGGCTACAGGGTATTTCCTACAATGAGCAGTTCTTC
>TRBJ1-2|-|TRBV7-8|-
CASSSGPAFYGYTF
TGTGCCAGCAGCTCCGGGCCTGCCTTCTATGGCTACACCTTC
>TRBJ2-5|-|TRBV20-1|-
CSARAPGGTETQYF
TGCAGTGCTAGGGCCCCGGGCGGAACGGAGACCCAGTACTTC
>TRBJ2-3|TRBD2|TRBV6-5|few
CASSRRSGGRDTQYF
TGTGCCAGCAGTCGCCGTAGCGGGGGGAGAGATACGCAGTATTTT